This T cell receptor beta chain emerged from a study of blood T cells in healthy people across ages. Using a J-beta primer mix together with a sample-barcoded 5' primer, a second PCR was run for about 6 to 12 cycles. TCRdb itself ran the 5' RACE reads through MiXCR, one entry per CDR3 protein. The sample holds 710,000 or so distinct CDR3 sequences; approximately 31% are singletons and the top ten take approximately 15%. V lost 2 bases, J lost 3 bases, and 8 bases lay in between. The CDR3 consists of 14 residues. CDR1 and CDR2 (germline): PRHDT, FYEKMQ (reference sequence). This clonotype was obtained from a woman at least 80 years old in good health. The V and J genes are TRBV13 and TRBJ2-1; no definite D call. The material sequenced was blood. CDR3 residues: CASSLPDHYNEQFF. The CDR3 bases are TGTGCCAGCAGCTTACCGGACCACTACAATGAGCAGTTCTTC.